This is a list of T cell receptor beta chains from one sample in a study of T cell responses to AZD1222 COVID-19 vaccine. The table came from immunoSEQ multiplex PCR; TCRdb's copy has only in-frame clones and leaves some out. The sample includes 130,000 or so clones, over 75% of them seen just once. Sequenced material: peripheral blood, taken 28 days after the second dose of the MenACWY control vaccine. The receptors were gathered from an adult who received the MenACWY meningococcal vaccine as a control. Each CDR3 is given with its conserved first and last residue. Each record gives: clone size, D gene, V gene, J gene, CDR3 length, CDR3 DNA, CDR3 protein. A D gene is named only where the DNA matches it firmly. The size entry is marked missing in some rows and otherwise reads once, few, many or a size class.

clone_size: -; d_call: TRBD1; v_call: TRBV5-6; j_call: TRBJ2-7; cdr3_length: 16; cdr3_nt: TGTGCCAGCAGCTTGCGGCCTAACAGGGGCTCCTACGAGCAGTACTTC; cdr3_aa: CASSLRPNRGSYEQYF
clone_size: -; d_call: TRBD1; v_call: TRBV5-1; j_call: TRBJ2-1; cdr3_length: 17; cdr3_nt: TGCGCCAGCAGCCAAGGGACAGTCTTAAGGGGGACCGATGAGCAGTTCTTC; cdr3_aa: CASSQGTVLRGTDEQFF
clone_size: -; d_call: TRBD2; v_call: TRBV5-5; j_call: TRBJ2-5; cdr3_length: 15; cdr3_nt: TGTGCCAGCAGCTTACATTCAGCGGGGAAAGAGACCCAGTACTTC; cdr3_aa: CASSLHSAGKETQYF
clone_size: -; d_call: TRBD2; v_call: TRBV14; j_call: TRBJ2-5; cdr3_length: 17; cdr3_nt: TGTGCCAGCAGCGGGACTAGCGGGATCCGATACCAAGAGACCCAGTACTTC; cdr3_aa: CASSGTSGIRYQETQYF
clone_size: -; d_call: -; v_call: TRBV4-1; j_call: TRBJ1-4; cdr3_length: 16; cdr3_nt: TGCGCCAGCAGCCAAGTCTCAGGGAATACTAATGAAAAACTGTTTTTT; cdr3_aa: CASSQVSGNTNEKLFF
clone_size: -; d_call: -; v_call: TRBV20-1; j_call: TRBJ1-2; cdr3_length: 13; cdr3_nt: TGCAGTGCTAGTGATGCCGGCGACTATGGCTACACCTTC; cdr3_aa: CSASDAGDYGYTF
clone_size: -; d_call: -; v_call: TRBV7-3; j_call: TRBJ2-6; cdr3_length: 17; cdr3_nt: TGTGCCAGCAGCTTAACTTTGCGGACCTCTGGGGCCAACGTCCTGACTTTC; cdr3_aa: CASSLTLRTSGANVLTF
clone_size: -; d_call: TRBD2; v_call: TRBV19; j_call: TRBJ2-7; cdr3_length: 15; cdr3_nt: TGTGCCAGTGGTTTCCCCGGGAGGGCCTTGTACGAGCAGTACTTC; cdr3_aa: CASGFPGRALYEQYF
clone_size: once; d_call: -; v_call: TRBV9; j_call: TRBJ2-2; cdr3_length: 15; cdr3_nt: TGTGCCAGCAGCGTAGTTGAGGGGGTAACCGGGGAGCTGTTTTTT; cdr3_aa: CASSVVEGVTGELFF
clone_size: -; d_call: -; v_call: TRBV7-3; j_call: TRBJ2-7; cdr3_length: 15; cdr3_nt: TGTGCCAGCAGCCCCCGGCCGGGCCCGTCCTACGAGCAGTACTTC; cdr3_aa: CASSPRPGPSYEQYF
clone_size: -; d_call: -; v_call: TRBV24-1; j_call: TRBJ2-1; cdr3_length: 15; cdr3_nt: TGTGCCACCAGTGATTTGGTCAGGGGGAGGAATGAGCAGTTCTTC; cdr3_aa: CATSDLVRGRNEQFF
clone_size: -; d_call: -; v_call: TRBV6-1; j_call: TRBJ2-7; cdr3_length: 10; cdr3_nt: TGTGCCAGCAGTGATCGAGGGCCGTACTTC; cdr3_aa: CASSDRGPYF
clone_size: -; d_call: -; v_call: TRBV7-8; j_call: TRBJ1-2; cdr3_length: 16; cdr3_nt: TGTGCCAGCAGCTCGACACGGGACAACGTTTACTATGGCTACACCTTC; cdr3_aa: CASSSTRDNVYYGYTF
clone_size: -; d_call: TRBD1; v_call: TRBV29-1; j_call: TRBJ2-7; cdr3_length: 11; cdr3_nt: TGCAGCGTTGAAAGGGGGCTCGAGCAGTACTTC; cdr3_aa: CSVERGLEQYF
clone_size: -; d_call: -; v_call: TRBV30; j_call: TRBJ1-2; cdr3_length: 11; cdr3_nt: TGTGCCTGGAGCGACAACTATGGCTACACCTTC; cdr3_aa: CAWSDNYGYTF
clone_size: -; d_call: TRBD2; v_call: TRBV5-1; j_call: TRBJ2-7; cdr3_length: 19; cdr3_nt: TGCGCCAGCAGCCCATTTAGCGGGAGGGCCAAGATTGGCTCCTACGAGCAGTACTTC; cdr3_aa: CASSPFSGRAKIGSYEQYF
clone_size: -; d_call: -; v_call: TRBV5-1; j_call: TRBJ1-1; cdr3_length: 14; cdr3_nt: TGCGCCAGCAGCTTGGGCGAAAAATGGGGTGAAGCTTTCTTT; cdr3_aa: CASSLGEKWGEAFF
clone_size: -; d_call: TRBD1; v_call: TRBV28; j_call: TRBJ2-7; cdr3_length: 14; cdr3_nt: TGTGCCAGCAGACCACAGGGGGAAGCGGGCGAGCAGTACTTC; cdr3_aa: CASRPQGEAGEQYF
clone_size: -; d_call: -; v_call: TRBV6-5; j_call: TRBJ2-1; cdr3_length: 14; cdr3_nt: TGTGCCAGCATTGTCGGGAGTTTCTACAATGAGCAGTTCTTC; cdr3_aa: CASIVGSFYNEQFF
clone_size: once; d_call: -; v_call: TRBV10-3; j_call: TRBJ2-3; cdr3_length: 14; cdr3_nt: TGTGCCATCAGTGTAGCGGCCCGCACAGATACGCAGTATTTT; cdr3_aa: CAISVAARTDTQYF
clone_size: -; d_call: TRBD2; v_call: TRBV5-1; j_call: TRBJ2-7; cdr3_length: 13; cdr3_nt: TGCGCCAGCAGCAGGGGACTAGCGGACGAGCAGTACTTC; cdr3_aa: CASSRGLADEQYF
clone_size: -; d_call: -; v_call: TRBV28; j_call: TRBJ1-4; cdr3_length: 12; cdr3_nt: TGTGCCAGCAGTTTGGGAGGGGAAAAACTGTTTTTT; cdr3_aa: CASSLGGEKLFF
clone_size: -; d_call: -; v_call: TRBV7-2; j_call: TRBJ1-5; cdr3_length: 16; cdr3_nt: TGTGCCAGCAGCCCCCAGACAGTCAATACCAATCAGCCCCAGCATTTT; cdr3_aa: CASSPQTVNTNQPQHF
clone_size: -; d_call: -; v_call: TRBV18; j_call: TRBJ2-5; cdr3_length: 17; cdr3_nt: TGTGCCAGCTCACCGAGTTCCGGGACGGACCTTCAAGAGACCCAGTACTTC; cdr3_aa: CASSPSSGTDLQETQYF